The T cell receptor beta chain described here comes from a study of sequential checkpoint blockade in melanoma. Study-level information: Randomization was 1:1 between first-line nivolumab→ipilimumab and ipilimumab→nivolumab.

The CDR3 totals 13 residues. V lost 5 bases and J lost 7, with 11 bases in between. Per germline, CDR1 LNHDA and CDR2 SQIVND (reference sequence). TCRdb keeps only in-frame clones here, not all; method: immunoSEQ multiplex PCR. Here the sample spans some 300 clones, over 25% being singletons. Sample treatment: randomized to nivolumab then ipilimumab (arm A) or the reverse (arm B). DNA-damaging chemotherapy had not been given to any patient beforehand. This chain links TRBV19 with TRBJ1-4; possible D gene TRBD1, 5 bases. The sequence derives from a human donor with melanoma. Sequences were derived from tumor tissue (inferred from file names), sampled from a patient given nivolumab and ipilimumab in sequence. CDR3 in amino acids: CASSPRDREKLFF. In nucleotides, the CDR3 is TGTGCCAGTAGTCCCCGGGACCGTGAAAAACTGTTTTTT.